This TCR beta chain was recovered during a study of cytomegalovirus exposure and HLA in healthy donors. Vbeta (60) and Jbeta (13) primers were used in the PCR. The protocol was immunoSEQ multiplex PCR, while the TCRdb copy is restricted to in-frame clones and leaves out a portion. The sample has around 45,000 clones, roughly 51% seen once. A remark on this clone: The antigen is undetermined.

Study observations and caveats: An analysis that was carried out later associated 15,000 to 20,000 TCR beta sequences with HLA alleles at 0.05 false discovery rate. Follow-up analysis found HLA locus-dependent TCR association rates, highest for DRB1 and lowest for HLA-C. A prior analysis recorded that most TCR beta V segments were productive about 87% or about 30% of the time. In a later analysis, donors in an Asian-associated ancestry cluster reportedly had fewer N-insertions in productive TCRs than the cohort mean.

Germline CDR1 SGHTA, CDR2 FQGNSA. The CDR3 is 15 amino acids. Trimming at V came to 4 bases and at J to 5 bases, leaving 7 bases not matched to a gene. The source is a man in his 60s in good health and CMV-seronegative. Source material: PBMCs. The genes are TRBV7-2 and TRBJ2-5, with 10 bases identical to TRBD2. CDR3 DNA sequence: TGTGCCAGCAGCTCACAAGCGGGAGGGGTGGAGACCCAGTACTTC. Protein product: CASSSQAGGVETQYF.